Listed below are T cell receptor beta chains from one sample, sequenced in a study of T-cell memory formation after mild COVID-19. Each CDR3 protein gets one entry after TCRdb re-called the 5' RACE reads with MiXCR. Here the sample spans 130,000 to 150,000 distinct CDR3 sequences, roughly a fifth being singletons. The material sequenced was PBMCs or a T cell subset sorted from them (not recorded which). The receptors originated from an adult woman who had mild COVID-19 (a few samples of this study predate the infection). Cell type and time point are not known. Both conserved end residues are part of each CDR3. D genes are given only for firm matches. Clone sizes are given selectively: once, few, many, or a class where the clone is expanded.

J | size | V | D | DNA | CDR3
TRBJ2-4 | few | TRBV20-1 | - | TGCAGTGCTAGAGATCCGAATCTAGCACTCTTTCAAAACATTCAGTACTTC | CSARDPNLALFQNIQYF
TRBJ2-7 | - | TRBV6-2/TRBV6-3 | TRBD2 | TGTGCCAGCACACTAGCGGGAAGGTACGAGCAGTACTTC | CASTLAGRYEQYF
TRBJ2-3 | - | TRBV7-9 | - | TGTGCCAGCAGCTTAGTAATTTCCACAGATACGCAGTATTTT | CASSLVISTDTQYF
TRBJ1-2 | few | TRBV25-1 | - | TGTGCCAGCAGTGACCCTTCGATCCAGGGTGACTATGGCTACACCTTC | CASSDPSIQGDYGYTF
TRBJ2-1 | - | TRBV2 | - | TGTGCCAGCAGCACTAGCAATGAGCAGTTCTTC | CASSTSNEQFF
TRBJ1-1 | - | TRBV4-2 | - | TGTGCCAGCAGCCAAGTGGCCAGAGAGAACACTGAAGCTTTCTTT | CASSQVARENTEAFF
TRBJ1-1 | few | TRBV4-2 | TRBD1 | TGTGCCAGCAGCCTCCGGGACAGGGAGGTGACTGAAGCTTTCTTT | CASSLRDREVTEAFF
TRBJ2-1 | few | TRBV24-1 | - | TGTGCCACCAGTGGCAACACGGGTGAGCAGTTCTTC | CATSGNTGEQFF
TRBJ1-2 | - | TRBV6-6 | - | TGTGCCAGCAGCAGAAATGAGAGATCGCTCTATGGCTACACCTTC | CASSRNERSLYGYTF
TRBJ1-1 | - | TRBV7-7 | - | TGTGCCAGCAGCCCGAACCCGGGGGGGCGTGCTTTCTTT | CASSPNPGGRAFF
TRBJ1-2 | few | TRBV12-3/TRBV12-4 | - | TGTGCCAGCACAACTGACAGGAGCTACACCTTC | CASTTDRSYTF
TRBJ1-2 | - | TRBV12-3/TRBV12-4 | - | TGTGCCAGCACCATCACAGGGCCTAACTATGGCTACACCTTC | CASTITGPNYGYTF